The clone carrying this T cell receptor beta chain showed up just a few times. A much larger clone lies one base from this, so it may be a read error. The CDR3 runs to 12 residues. Germline CDR1 reads SEHNR; CDR2 reads FQNEAQ (reference sequence). Trimming removed 4 bases at V and 2 bases at J, with 4 bases between. Expressed TCRB transcripts were sequenced, since all the RNA that had been isolated was reverse transcribed. TCRdb keeps only in-frame clones here, not all; method: immunoSEQ multiplex PCR. The table lists almost 350,000 clones, roughly 8% of them singletons. The data were taken from a study of beta chain features in type 1 diabetes.

The V gene is TRBV7-9, the J gene TRBJ2-3, with unresolved D. The clonotype originates from a woman between 18 and 29 years old in good health. The sequencing sample was made of central memory CD4+ T cells from blood. CDR3 loop: CASSSATDTQYF. DNA for the CDR3: TGTGCCAGCAGCTCCGCCACAGATACGCAGTATTTT.